The clone carrying this T cell receptor (beta chain) was seen more than once but under ten times. No antigen is known for it. Trimming shortened V by 1 base and J by 18 bases, and 13 bases separated the two germline ends. The CDR3 totals 11 residues. Germline V gene lookup returns CDR1 GTSNPN and CDR2 SVGIG (reference sequence). Both 60 Vbeta primers and 13 Jbeta primers went into the PCR. Libraries were prepared by immunoSEQ multiplex PCR; TCRdb keeps only in-frame clonotypes and omits some of them. The sample lists 55,000 to 65,000 clones, 65% to 85% seen once, with roughly 3% in the top ten. The entry originates in a study of cytomegalovirus exposure and HLA in healthy donors. General study results and limits: In an earlier analysis, most TCR beta V segments were productive about 87% or about 30% of the time.

The TCR originated in a woman in her twenties or thirties in good health and CMV-seronegative. The chain recombines TRBV30 with TRBJ1-6, with a possible D match to TRBD1 (6 bases). Source material: PBMCs. The CDR3 bases are TGTGCCTGGAGTGATGGGGACATAGCCCACTTT. Translating it yields CAWSDGDIAHF.